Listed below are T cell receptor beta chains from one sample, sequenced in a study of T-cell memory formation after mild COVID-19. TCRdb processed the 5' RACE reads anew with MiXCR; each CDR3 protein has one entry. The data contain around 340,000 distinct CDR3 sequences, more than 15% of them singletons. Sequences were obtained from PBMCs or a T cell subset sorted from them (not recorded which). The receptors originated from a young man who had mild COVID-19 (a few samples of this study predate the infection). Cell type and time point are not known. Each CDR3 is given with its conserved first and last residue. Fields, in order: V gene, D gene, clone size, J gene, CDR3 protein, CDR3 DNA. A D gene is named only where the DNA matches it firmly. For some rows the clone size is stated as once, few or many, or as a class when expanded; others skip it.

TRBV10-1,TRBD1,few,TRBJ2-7,CASSKGGAQQYF,TGCGCCAGCAGTAAAGGGGGCGCGCAGCAGTACTTC
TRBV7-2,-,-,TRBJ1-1,CASSQAGTANTEAFF,TGTGCCAGCAGCCAAGCCGGGACGGCGAACACTGAAGCTTTCTTT
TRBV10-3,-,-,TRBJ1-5,CAISEYQLGGSNQPQHF,TGTGCCATCAGTGAGTATCAGTTAGGAGGAAGCAATCAGCCCCAGCATTTT
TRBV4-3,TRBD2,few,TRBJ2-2,CASAPGLAGGIGELFF,TGCGCCAGCGCGCCGGGACTAGCGGGGGGGATCGGGGAGCTGTTTTTT
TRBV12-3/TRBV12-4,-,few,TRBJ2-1,CASSLMGHEQFF,TGTGCCAGCAGTTTAATGGGACATGAGCAGTTCTTC
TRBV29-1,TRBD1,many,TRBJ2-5,CSVDRGVGGETQYF,TGCAGCGTCGACAGGGGCGTAGGGGGAGAGACCCAGTACTTC
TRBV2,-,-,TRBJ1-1,CASKSVNTEAFF,TGTGCCAGCAAGTCGGTGAACACTGAAGCTTTCTTT
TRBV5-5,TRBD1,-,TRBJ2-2,CASHPTGYNTGELFF,TGTGCCAGCCATCCGACAGGGTATAACACCGGGGAGCTGTTTTTT
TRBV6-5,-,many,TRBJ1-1,CASSSYLDTEAFF,TGTGCCAGCAGTTCTTATCTGGACACTGAAGCTTTCTTT
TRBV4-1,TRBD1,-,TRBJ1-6,CASSQAGTGAYNSPLHF,TGCGCCAGCAGCCAAGCCGGGACAGGGGCCTATAATTCACCCCTCCACTTT
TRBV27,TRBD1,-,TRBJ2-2,CASSARTGGTTGELFF,TGTGCCAGCAGTGCCAGGACAGGGGGGACCACCGGGGAGCTGTTTTTT
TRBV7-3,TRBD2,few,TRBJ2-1,CASSSPGTSEEFF,TGTGCCAGCAGCTCCCCCGGGACTAGCGAGGAGTTCTTC
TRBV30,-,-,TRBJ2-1,CAWSVGADNEQFF,TGTGCCTGGAGTGTGGGGGCCGACAATGAGCAGTTCTTC
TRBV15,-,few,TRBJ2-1,CATSTWDGAYNEQFF,TGTGCCACCAGCACCTGGGACGGAGCCTACAATGAGCAGTTCTTC
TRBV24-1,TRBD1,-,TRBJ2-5,CATSDTRTGMGLQTQYF,TGTGCCACCAGTGACACCCGGACAGGGATGGGTTTACAGACCCAGTACTTC
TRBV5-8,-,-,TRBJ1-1,CASSLGVGANTEAFF,TGTGCCAGCAGCTTGGGGGTCGGGGCGAACACTGAAGCTTTCTTT
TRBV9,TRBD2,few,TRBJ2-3,CASSLTSGVTDTQYF,TGTGCCAGCTCCCTAACTAGCGGGGTGACCGATACGCAGTATTTT
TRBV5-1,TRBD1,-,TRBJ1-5,CASSPEGQNQPQHF,TGCGCCAGCAGCCCCGAGGGACAGAATCAGCCCCAGCATTTT
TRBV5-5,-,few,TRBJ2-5,CASSLEGSSQETQYF,TGTGCCAGCAGCTTGGAAGGGTCCTCCCAAGAGACCCAGTACTTC
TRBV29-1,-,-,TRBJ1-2,CSVELQVSYGYTF,TGCAGCGTTGAACTACAGGTGTCCTATGGCTACACCTTC
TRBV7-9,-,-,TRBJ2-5,CATWRGGLETQYF,TGTGCCACCTGGCGCGGGGGCCTGGAGACCCAGTACTTC
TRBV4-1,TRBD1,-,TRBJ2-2,CASRDGQGVTGELFF,TGCGCCAGCAGGGACGGACAGGGGGTAACCGGGGAGCTGTTTTTT
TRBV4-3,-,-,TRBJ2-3,CASSQGSRVADTQYF,TGCGCCAGCAGCCAAGGGAGCAGGGTAGCAGATACGCAGTATTTT
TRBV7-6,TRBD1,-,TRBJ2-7,CASSFGTGLTDEQYF,TGTGCCAGCAGCTTCGGGACAGGGCTAACCGACGAGCAGTACTTC
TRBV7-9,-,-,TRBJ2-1,CASSLFGGYNEQFF,TGTGCCAGCAGCTTATTTGGTGGCTACAATGAGCAGTTCTTC
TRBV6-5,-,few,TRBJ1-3,CASGDNFGASGNTIYF,TGTGCCAGCGGAGATAATTTCGGGGCTTCGGGAAACACCATATATTTT